These 17 T cell receptor beta chains came from one sample sequenced in a study of blood T cell repertoires in COVID-19. Sequenced by immunoSEQ multiplex PCR; TCRdb stores in-frame clones only, minus some. The profile shows some 150,000 clones, approximately 83% of them singletons. The sequencing input was peripheral blood. The receptors come from a woman aged 60 to 75 with COVID-19, enrolled during active disease.

The gene calls are TRBV19 and TRBJ2-1; weak D call: TRBD1 (5 bases). Trimming shortened V by 3 bases and J by 8 bases, and 11 bases separated the two germline ends. This CDR3 region has 13 residues. Germline loops: CDR1 LNHDA, CDR2 SQIVND (reference sequence). The CDR3 loop is CASSMEQVDEQFF. The CDR3, as DNA: TGTGCCAGTAGTATGGAACAGGTCGATGAGCAGTTCTTC.

The chain links TRBV10-3 to TRBJ1-6; D call uncertain. Trimming shortened V by 0 bases and J by 6 bases, and 9 bases separated the two germline ends. Germline assignment: CDR1 ENHRY and CDR2 SYGVKD. The CDR3 has 15 residues. This CDR3 is CAISESEGGNSPLHF. Here the CDR3 DNA reads TGTGCCATCAGTGAGTCTGAAGGAGGTAATTCACCCCTCCACTTT.

The chain carries TRBV6-5 and TRBJ1-2; 8 bases line up with TRBD1. Germline CDR1 MNHEY, CDR2 SVGAGI. Germline trimming cut 5 bases from V and 7 bases from J; bases unmatched to any gene: 9. The CDR3 runs to 14 residues. The CDR3: CASSPQGARGGYTF. DNA for the CDR3: TGTGCCAGCAGTCCGCAGGGGGCACGGGGTGGCTACACCTTC.

This clone was detected a few times. The chain carries TRBV19 and TRBJ1-1; possible D gene TRBD1, 5 bases. This CDR3 is 13 amino acids long. Trimming stripped 6 bases from V and 1 base from J, with 9 bases between. The germline gives CDR1 LNHDA, CDR2 SQIVND (reference sequence). The CDR3 coding sequence is TGTGCCAGTAGAAAACAGGAGAACACTGAAGCTTTCTTT. It encodes CASRKQENTEAFF.

This chain links TRBV6-2 or TRBV6-3 with TRBJ1-5, with 10 bases aligning to TRBD1. J gave up 6 bases and V 6 bases, and 5 bases lay outside the gene matches. CDR1 and CDR2 (germline): MNHEY, SVGEGT. The CDR3 runs to 14 residues. In DNA form, the CDR3 reads TGTGCCAGCAGCTTGGGACAGGGGCTTCAGCCCCAGCATTTT. Protein product: CASSLGQGLQPQHF.

Comment on this clone: This same CDR3 is encoded by further DNA sequences in the sample. The chain has TRBV19 and TRBJ1-1; no firm D call. Trimming stripped 1 base from V and 0 bases from J, with 3 bases between. Germline-derived CDR1 and CDR2 are LNHDA and SQIVND (reference sequence). The CDR3 is 13 residues long. The CDR3 reads CASSIGVNTEAFF. DNA for the CDR3: TGTGCCAGTAGTATAGGAGTGAACACTGAAGCTTTCTTT.

The chain couples TRBV4-1 to TRBJ2-7; D not resolved. CDR1 is MGHRA, CDR2 YSYEKL, per germline. V lost 0 bases and J lost 0, with 12 bases in between. There are 16 residues in the CDR3. The CDR3 sequence is CASSQDPTVPSYEQYF. In DNA form, the CDR3 reads TGCGCCAGCAGCCAAGATCCAACAGTCCCCTCCTACGAGCAGTACTTC.

The chain carries TRBV6-6 and TRBJ1-2, with 7 bases lining up with TRBD1. The trim removed 6 bases at V and 4 bases at J, leaving 5 bases unmatched. This CDR3 is built from 13 residues. CDR1 MNHNY and CDR2 SVGAGI come from the germline V gene (reference sequence). CDR3 protein: CASSRTGRYGYTF. CDR3 coding DNA: TGTGCCAGCAGCCGGACAGGCCGCTATGGCTACACCTTC.

This clone was detected once. The chain uses TRBV19 and TRBJ1-4, with no clear D. The V and J ends lost 4 bases and 5 bases respectively, with 8 bases between them. Germline V gene data show CDR1 as LNHDA and CDR2 as SQIVND (reference sequence). CDR3 length equals 13 residues. The CDR3 nucleotides are TGTGCCAGTAGTAGAGGCCCCAATGAAAAACTGTTTTTT. Its translation is CASSRGPNEKLFF.

This clone was seen a single time. The chain links TRBV5-1 to TRBJ2-5; TRBD1 matches at 9 bases. V shed 4 bases and J 2 bases; nucleotides not matched to a gene: 3. Germline V lookup: CDR1 SGHRS, CDR2 YFSETQ. CDR3 length: 14 residues. CDR3 coding DNA: TGCGCCAGCAGCAGAGGACAGGGGCAAGAGACCCAGTACTTC. Translated, it gives CASSRGQGQETQYF. The whole variable domain, filled in from reference TRBV5-1 and TRBJ2-5, reads KAGVTQTPRYLIKTRGQQVTLSCSPISGHRSVSWYQQTPGQGLQFLFEYFSETQRNKGNFPGRFSGRQFSNSRSEMNVSTLELGDSALYLCASSRGQGQETQYFGPGTRLLVL.

This chain uses TRBV18 with TRBJ2-7; D possibly corresponds to TRBD1 (5 bases). V was cut by 0 bases and J by 0 bases, with 6 bases left in between. Germline values: CDR1 KGHSH, CDR2 LQKENI. The CDR3 sequence is 14 residues long. The CDR3 here is CASSPPGRSYEQYF. For the CDR3, the DNA is TGTGCCAGCTCACCACCGGGGCGCTCCTACGAGCAGTACTTC.

V and J are TRBV4-3 and TRBJ2-3, with 15 bases fitting TRBD2. The CDR3 totals 16 residues. CDR1 and CDR2 from the germline V gene are LGHNA and YSLEER. V lost 4 bases to trimming and J lost 5 bases; unmatched junction nucleotides: 4. CDR3 sequence: CASSRGTSGGIDTQYF. The CDR3 nucleotides are TGCGCCAGCAGCCGCGGGACTAGCGGGGGGATAGATACGCAGTATTTT.

The gene calls are TRBV5-1 and TRBJ2-7, with 8 bases matching TRBD1. Germline lookup yields CDR1 SGHRS and CDR2 YFSETQ. Trimming cost V 0 bases and J 2 bases; bases outside gene matches: 1. This CDR3 has 14 residues. The CDR3 reads CASSLDRGAYEQYF. The DNA for the CDR3 is TGCGCCAGCAGCTTGGACAGGGGGGCCTACGAGCAGTACTTC.

The chain is built from TRBV4-3 and TRBJ2-3; 14 bases are shared with TRBD2. In germline, CDR1 is LGHNA, CDR2 YSLEER. J was trimmed by 0 bases and V by 5 bases; bases with no gene match: 7. This CDR3 contains 18 residues. The CDR3 DNA is TGCGCCAGCAGCTCCCGGACTAGCGGGGGGCCAAGCACAGATACGCAGTATTTT. Amino acid sequence: CASSSRTSGGPSTDTQYF.

The chain joins TRBV7-9 to TRBJ1-2, with 7 bases lining up with TRBD1. Germline V gene data show CDR1 as SEHNR and CDR2 as FQNEAQ (reference sequence). This CDR3 is 14 amino acids long. The V segment lost 0 bases and the J segment 5 bases; nucleotides outside the gene matches: 3. Here the CDR3 reads CASSLADRAYGYTF. In nucleotides, the CDR3 is TGTGCCAGCAGCTTAGCAGACAGGGCTTATGGCTACACCTTC.

The chain has TRBV3-1 (or the pseudogene TRBV3-2) and TRBJ1-2; 8 bases are a match to TRBD1. The germline CDR1 and CDR2 sequences are LGHDT and YNNKEL (reference sequence). J lost 8 bases, V lost 1 base, and 3 bases had no gene match. CDR3 length equals 13 residues. The CDR3 DNA reads as TGTGCCAGCAGCCAAGTTCCAGGGGGCGGCTACACCTTC. Its protein is CASSQVPGGGYTF.

V usage is TRBV12-3 or TRBV12-4 and J usage is TRBJ1-1, with D perhaps TRBD1 (6 bases). The ends were cut back, 6 bases at V and 3 bases at J, with 8 bases in the middle. CDR3 length: 12 residues. The CDR3 DNA reads TGTGCCAGCAGGCGACAGGACACTGAAGCTTTCTTT. Translated, it gives CASRRQDTEAFF.